This T cell receptor (beta chain) was sequenced in a study of shared clonotypes between healthy human individuals. TCRdb's table, derived via immunoSEQ multiplex PCR, lists solely in-frame clones and lacks some. The table records around 700,000 clones, approximately 79% of them present only once. The study, taken as a whole, reports: Only blood underwent sampling, and tissue repertoires likely differ.

A CD45RA+ naive subset and a CD45RA-negative memory subset were split from CD4+ cells. On this clone itself: The antigen is undetermined.

Germline V gives CDR1 PRHDT, CDR2 FYEKMQ (reference sequence). Germline trimming cut 5 bases from V and 6 bases from J; bases unmatched to any gene: 6. The CDR3 has 13 amino acids. This sequence originates from a woman aged 25 to 39 in good health. J is TRBJ2-7 and V is TRBV13, with 8 bases identical to TRBD2. Sample: memory CD4+ T cells sorted from blood. Noted subset: CD45RA-negative fraction. CDR3 protein: CASSKSTSAEQYF. The CDR3 DNA is TGTGCCAGCAGCAAATCGACTAGCGCCGAGCAGTACTTC.